The 5 T cell receptor beta chains below all came from one sample that was sequenced in a study of cytomegalovirus exposure and HLA in healthy donors. The PCR was carried out with 60 Vbeta primers and 13 Jbeta primers. TCRdb's copy holds only in-frame clones and misses some; the assay was immunoSEQ multiplex PCR. The data contain approximately 22,000 clones, approximately 80% of them seen just once; the ten biggest clones take up around 7%. Sequences were obtained from PBMCs. These receptors came from a man aged 55 to 70 in good health and CMV-seronegative.

The chain has TRBV29-1 and TRBJ2-1; 11 positions match TRBD2. The CDR3 has 11 amino acids. The J segment lost 16 bases and the V segment lost 6 bases, leaving 8 bases of the junction unmatched. Germline V gives CDR1 SQVTM, CDR2 ANQGSEA. This chain's CDR3 is CSVQTSGIPFF. The CDR3, as DNA: TGCAGCGTCCAGACTAGCGGGATTCCTTTCTTC.

The chain recombines TRBV6-1 with TRBJ1-2; weak D call: TRBD1 (6 bases). The CDR3 sequence is 15 residues long. The V gene's germline CDR1 is MNHNS and CDR2 SASEGT. V shed 3 bases and J shed 4 bases, with 15 bases lying between them. CDR3 residues: CASSDEAGGIYGYTF. The DNA of the CDR3 is TGTGCCAGCAGTGATGAGGCGGGGGGCATCTATGGCTACACCTTC.

The J gene is TRBJ2-2, the V gene TRBV6-5; TRBD2 is a possible D gene (5 bases). Trimming took off 4 bases at V and 9 bases at J, with 12 bases between the two ends. The CDR3 is 13 amino acids. Germline values: CDR1 MNHEY, CDR2 SVGAGI. The CDR3 loop is CASSLRGMRELFF. The CDR3, as DNA: TGTGCCAGCAGTTTACGGGGAATGAGGGAGCTGTTTTTT.

The V call is TRBV27, the J call TRBJ2-1; TRBD2 matches at 8 bases. Germline assignment: CDR1 MNHEY and CDR2 SMNVEV (reference sequence). CDR3 length: 15 residues. J gave up 4 bases and V 6 bases, and 8 bases lay outside the gene matches. CDR3 sequence reads: CASSPRLAPYNEQFF. CDR3 DNA: TGTGCCAGCAGCCCGAGACTAGCGCCATACAATGAGCAGTTCTTC.

V usage is TRBV6-6 and J usage is TRBJ2-2, with TRBD1 matching 8 bases. The V gene end was trimmed by 5 bases and the J gene end by 4 bases; junction bases not matched to a gene: 9. The CDR3 covers 16 residues. The germline V gene has CDR1 MNHNY and CDR2 SVGAGI (reference sequence). CDR3 loop: CASSQKPGQVTGELFF. CDR3 DNA sequence: TGTGCCAGCAGTCAAAAGCCGGGACAGGTCACCGGGGAGCTGTTTTTT.